This TCR beta chain derives from a study of CD8 T cells in Susac syndrome (dated by TCRdb to between 2018 and 2021). With respect to the entire study: Among the Susac syndrome patients who were sequenced, clinically active disease was present in six and clinical remission was observed in roughly 8. At blood withdrawal, Susac syndrome patients were either therapy-naive, taking corticosteroids (in some cases with IVIg as well), or taking IVIg alone. Whether CD8+ T cell activation and differentiation in Susac syndrome was antigen driven was tested using repertoire sequencing.

High-throughput TCR beta sequencing profiled peripheral blood CD8+ and CD4+ T cells from healthy donors, Susac syndrome patients and multiple sclerosis patients. Susac syndrome patients met recently defined diagnostic criteria for definite or probable disease. Bulk CD8+ and CD4+ T cells were purified by magnetic negative isolation, while CD8+ TEMRA cells were enriched using FACS. Blood was drawn into EDTA tubes, processed within 24 hours, and PBMCs were isolated by density gradient centrifugation. PBMCs destined for TCR sequencing were cryopreserved in liquid nitrogen and later thawed in a 37 °C water bath. A purity of at least 90% was achieved for sorted or isolated CD4+, CD8+ and CD8+ TEMRA cells. Including the terminal cysteine and phenylalanine, the CDR3 comprises 13 residues. The sequence is cut down to CDR3 DNA, 39 bases in frame from base 1. V is reduced by 0 bases and J by 5 bases, leaving a spacing of 8 bases between them.

What the authors observed across the whole study: In the CD4+ T cell repertoire of Susac syndrome patients, clonal expansion was not detected. The study acknowledged that relatively few individuals were included in the TCR sequencing and HLA analysis.

A word on this clonotype: Its antigen remains undetermined. Qualities for individual bases were not recorded, and no much larger clone is one base off.

RNA was extracted using the RNeasy kit, and roughly 0.5 to 1 ug of the RNA was reverse transcribed with random hexamers. The immunoSEQ multiplex PCR assay, which covers 54 Vbeta and 13 Jbeta segments, was used to amplify TCR beta CDR3 regions. PCR amplification bias was corrected using a synthetic template baseline for primer optimization and computational correction. The study's own analysis went as follows. Reads were annotated to V, D and J genes according to IMGT and were analyzed with immunoSEQ Analyzer, with only productive sequences retained. To calculate clonality, Shannon entropy was normalized by log2 of the number of productive unique sequences and then subtracted from one. For each patient and control, public and private clones were evaluated among the 100 most prevalent clones. Clones were defined as Susac-specific if absent from the healthy and MS cohorts, from some 1,000 published viral clones and from other ImmuneACCESS disease sequences. Clones were called with MiXCR by TCRdb after fastp trimmed the public reads at Q25, and only in-frame beta chains were retained. Rows are combined by CDR3 protein, so each entry shows the most common genes and DNA. The V and J calls here are based on TCRdb, not the publication. The sample table shows some 180,000 distinct CDR3 sequences, and 85% to 95% are seen once. Approximately 0.099% of the sample is held by the ten biggest clonotypes.

Sequencing was performed on CD4+ T cells from PBMCs. Recombination linked TRBV12-3 or TRBV12-4 to TRBJ2-7, with the D gene not clear enough to name. The sequence was obtained from a human donor with Susac syndrome. The CDR3 region has the sequence CASSLARRDEQYF. The nucleotides read TGTGCCAGCAGTTTAGCGCGAAGAGACGAGCAGTACTTC.